This TCR beta chain comes out of a study of blood T cell repertoires in COVID-19. The wider study: Spain, Italy and the United States supplied samples that represented acute and convalescent COVID-19.

The germline gives CDR1 WSHSY, CDR2 SAAADI. CDR3 length: 12 amino acids. Trimming stripped 6 bases from V and 4 bases from J, with 10 bases between. Original processing notes: How many nucleated cells were present was estimated from reference gene primer amplification. Assay used: immunoSEQ multiplex PCR; TCRdb lists only in-frame clones, some missing. D and trimming come from the DNA, and the V and J calls and clone size come from that table. Here the sample spans around 250,000 clones, 85% to 90% being singletons. This TCR was sampled from a man in his sixties with acute or convalescent COVID-19. V and J are TRBV10-2 and TRBJ2-7; D perhaps matches TRBD1 (6 bases). The source material was peripheral blood. The CDR3 loop is CASRQGMYEQYF. The CDR3, as DNA: TGCGCCAGCAGACAGGGTATGTACGAGCAGTACTTC.